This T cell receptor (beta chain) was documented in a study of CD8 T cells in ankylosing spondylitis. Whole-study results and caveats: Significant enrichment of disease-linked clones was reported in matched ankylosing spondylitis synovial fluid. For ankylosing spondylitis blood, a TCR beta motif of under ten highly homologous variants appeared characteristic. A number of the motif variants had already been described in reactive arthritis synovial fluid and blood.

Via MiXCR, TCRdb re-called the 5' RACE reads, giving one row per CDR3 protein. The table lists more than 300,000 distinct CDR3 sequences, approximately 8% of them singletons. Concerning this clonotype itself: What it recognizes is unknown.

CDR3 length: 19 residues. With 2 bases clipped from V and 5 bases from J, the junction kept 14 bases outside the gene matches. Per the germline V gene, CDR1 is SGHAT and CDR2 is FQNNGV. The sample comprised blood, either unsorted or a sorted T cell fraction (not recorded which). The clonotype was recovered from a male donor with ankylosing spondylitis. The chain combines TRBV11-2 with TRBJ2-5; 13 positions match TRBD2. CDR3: CASSLQPPGLAGRGETQYF. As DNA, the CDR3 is TGTGCCAGCAGCTTACAACCGCCGGGACTAGCGGGGAGAGGGGAGACCCAGTACTTC.